This T cell receptor (beta chain) was found in a study of blood T cell repertoires in COVID-19. At the level of the study: Acute-phase and convalescent COVID-19 samples originated in the United States, Italy and Spain. In each case, the material was cDNA or gDNA derived from T cells, B-cell-depleted T cells, or PBMCs.

Original methodology: Estimation of nucleated cell counts was performed using reference gene primer amplification. TCRdb keeps only in-frame clones here, not all; method: immunoSEQ multiplex PCR. D and trimming were read from the DNA, whereas the V and J calls and clone size are those reported in that table. This table holds fewer than 200,000 clones, approximately 85% found once. This clone was seen a few times. Germline assignment: CDR1 MDHEN and CDR2 SYDVKM. Trimming left V 6 bases short and J 2 bases short, with 5 bases between. The length of the CDR3 is 11 residues. The sequenced material came from peripheral blood. The chain combines TRBV28 with TRBJ2-7; D might be TRBD1 (5 bases). The sequence was obtained from a man in his forties or fifties who had recovered from COVID-19. CDR3 DNA sequence: TGTGCCAGCAGGGACACCTACGAGCAGTACTTC. This gives the protein CASRDTYEQYF.